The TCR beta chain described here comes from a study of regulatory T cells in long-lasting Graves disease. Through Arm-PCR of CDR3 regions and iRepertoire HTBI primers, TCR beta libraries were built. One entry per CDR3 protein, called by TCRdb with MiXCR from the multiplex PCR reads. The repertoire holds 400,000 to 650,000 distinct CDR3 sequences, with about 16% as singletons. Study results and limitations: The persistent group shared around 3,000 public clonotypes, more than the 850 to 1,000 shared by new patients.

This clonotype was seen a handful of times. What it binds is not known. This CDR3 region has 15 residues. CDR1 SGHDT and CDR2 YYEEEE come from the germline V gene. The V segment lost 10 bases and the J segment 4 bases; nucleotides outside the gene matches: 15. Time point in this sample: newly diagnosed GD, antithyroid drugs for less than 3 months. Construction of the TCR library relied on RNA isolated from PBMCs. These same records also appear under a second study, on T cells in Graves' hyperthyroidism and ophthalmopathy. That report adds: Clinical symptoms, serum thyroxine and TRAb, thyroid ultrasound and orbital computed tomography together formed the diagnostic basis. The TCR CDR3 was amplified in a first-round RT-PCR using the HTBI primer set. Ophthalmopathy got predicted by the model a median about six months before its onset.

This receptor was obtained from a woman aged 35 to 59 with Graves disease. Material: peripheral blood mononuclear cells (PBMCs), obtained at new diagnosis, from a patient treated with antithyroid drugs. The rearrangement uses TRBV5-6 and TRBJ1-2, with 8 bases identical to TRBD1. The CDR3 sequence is CAGGTQGAAVYGYTF. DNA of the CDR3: TGTGCCGGGGGGACCCAGGGGGCCGCGGTCTATGGCTACACCTTC.